A selection of T cell receptor beta chains follows, all from one sample in a study of shared clonotypes between healthy human individuals. Sequencing used immunoSEQ multiplex PCR; TCRdb keeps in-frame clones, though not all of them. The sample comprises about 2.1 million clones, 85% to 95% of which are singletons, and roughly 1.8% rests with the top ten. The source material was naive CD8+ T cells from PBMCs. These TCRs come from a young man in good health. Some clones in this sample may be carry-over from other donors' samples. Both conserved end residues are part of each CDR3. A D gene is named only where the DNA matches it firmly. The size of a clone is reported for some rows only, either as once, few or many, or as a class for expanded clones.

V	length	size	J	D	DNA	CDR3
TRBV5-1	14	.	TRBJ2-7	.	TGCGCCAGCTACCCCGGGAGCCGCAACTACGAGCAGTACTTC	CASYPGSRNYEQYF
TRBV6-6	12	.	TRBJ2-7	.	TGTGCCAGCGTTGGATATAACTACGAGCAGTACTTC	CASVGYNYEQYF
TRBV4-1	17	.	TRBJ1-6	.	TGCGCCAGCAGCCTAAAACTCCGGGGGGACGGCCTCTCACCCCTCCACTTT	CASSLKLRGDGLSPLHF
TRBV29-1	13	.	TRBJ1-2	.	TGCAGCGTTGGAGACCCGCTAAACTATGGCTACACCTTC	CSVGDPLNYGYTF
TRBV7-2	13	.	TRBJ1-5	.	TGTGCCAGCAGCTTTGGGGCAGGACAGCCCCAGCATTTT	CASSFGAGQPQHF
TRBV4-2	15	.	TRBJ1-1	TRBD1	TGTGCCAGCAGCCAAGATGGAGGGGGCGCCCCCGAAGCTTTCTTT	CASSQDGGGAPEAFF
TRBV7-9	12	.	TRBJ2-7	TRBD1	TGTGCCAGCAGCTTGGGACAGGCCGAGCAGTACTTC	CASSLGQAEQYF
TRBV19	15	.	TRBJ1-3	.	TGTGCCAGTAGTATTTCTGATCTCTCTGGAAACACCATATATTTT	CASSISDLSGNTIYF
TRBV27	15	.	TRBJ2-1	.	TGTGCCAGCAGTTTAACCGACTCCTCCTACAATGAGCAGTTCTTC	CASSLTDSSYNEQFF
TRBV4-1	15	.	TRBJ2-7	.	TGCGCCAGCAGCCAAGATCGAGTCAGGAACTACGAGCAGTACTTC	CASSQDRVRNYEQYF
TRBV13	12	.	TRBJ2-3	.	TGTGCCAGCAGCGGCATGCCAGATACGCAGTATTTT	CASSGMPDTQYF
TRBV10-3	16	.	TRBJ2-5	TRBD1	TGTGCCATCAGTGAGTCCAGGGACAGGGGGCAAGAGACCCAGTACTTC	CAISESRDRGQETQYF
TRBV11-1	15	.	TRBJ2-1	TRBD2	TGTGCCAGCAGCCAAGGGACTAGCGAGTACAATGAGCAGTTCTTC	CASSQGTSEYNEQFF
TRBV27	15	.	TRBJ2-3	.	TGTGCCAGCAGTCGAAGATATACTCGCACAGATACGCAGTATTTT	CASSRRYTRTDTQYF
TRBV13	13	.	TRBJ1-6	TRBD1	TGTGCCAGCAATGGACAGGGGGATTCACCCCTCCACTTT	CASNGQGDSPLHF
TRBV2	16	.	TRBJ2-1	.	TGTGCCAGCAGTTCTCTTCAGGGGGGGATTGGGGATGAGCAGTTCTTC	CASSSLQGGIGDEQFF
TRBV7-9	16	.	TRBJ2-5	TRBD2	TGTGCCAGCAGCGGCCGACGGCGGGAGATCCAAGAGACCCAGTACTTC	CASSGRRREIQETQYF
TRBV19	15	.	TRBJ2-1	.	TGTGCCAGTAGTATAATTTCAGGCGGTTACAATGAGCAGTTCTTC	CASSIISGGYNEQFF
TRBV11-2	14	.	TRBJ2-7	.	TGTGCCAGCAGCCCGAGGACGGGGAGCTACGAGCAGTACTTC	CASSPRTGSYEQYF
TRBV2	12	few	TRBJ2-7	.	TGTGCCCTACACCGGACCACCTACGAGCAGTACTTC	CALHRTTYEQYF
TRBV7-3	15	.	TRBJ2-1	.	TGTGCCAGCAGCCCCACCGGGGGCTCCTACAATGAGCAGTTCTTC	CASSPTGGSYNEQFF
TRBV7-9	12	once	TRBJ2-7	TRBD1	TGTGCCAGCCGGGACAGGACCTACGAGCAGTACTTC	CASRDRTYEQYF
TRBV4-1	13	.	TRBJ1-4	.	TGCGCCAGCAGCGCGGTGGGGGCGGGGGGACTGTTTTTT	CASSAVGAGGLFF
TRBV27	14	.	TRBJ1-2	TRBD1	TGTGCCAGCAGCTTTACAGGGGGCGCATATGGCTACACCTTC	CASSFTGGAYGYTF
TRBV18	12	.	TRBJ2-7	.	TGTGCCAGCTCACCCGGTACCTACGAGCAGTACTTC	CASSPGTYEQYF
TRBV28	15	.	TRBJ2-3	.	TGTGCCAGCAGTTTGACAAGCGCAATCACAGATACGCAGTATTTT	CASSLTSAITDTQYF
TRBV7-2	13	.	TRBJ2-7	.	TGTGCCAGCACGTGGAAGGGACGCTACGAGCAGTACTTC	CASTWKGRYEQYF
TRBV19	14	.	TRBJ1-2	TRBD1	TGTGCCAGTAGTATTATAGGGGGCGGGAATGGCTACACCTTC	CASSIIGGGNGYTF
TRBV30	14	.	TRBJ2-1	.	TGTGCCTGGAGTGGGGCAGGGACGGGGAATGAGCAGTTCTTC	CAWSGAGTGNEQFF
TRBV11-2	15	.	TRBJ2-7	.	TGTGCCAGCAGCGCGACCACTGCTAGCACCTACGAGCAGTACTTC	CASSATTASTYEQYF
TRBV25-1	15	.	TRBJ1-2	.	TGTGCCAGCACCCTAATTGTAAGTCAGAACTATGGCTACACCTTC	CASTLIVSQNYGYTF
TRBV27	16	.	TRBJ2-7	.	TGTGCCAGCAGTTGGCGGGGTAGCGCCGTCTCCTACGAGCAGTACTTC	CASSWRGSAVSYEQYF